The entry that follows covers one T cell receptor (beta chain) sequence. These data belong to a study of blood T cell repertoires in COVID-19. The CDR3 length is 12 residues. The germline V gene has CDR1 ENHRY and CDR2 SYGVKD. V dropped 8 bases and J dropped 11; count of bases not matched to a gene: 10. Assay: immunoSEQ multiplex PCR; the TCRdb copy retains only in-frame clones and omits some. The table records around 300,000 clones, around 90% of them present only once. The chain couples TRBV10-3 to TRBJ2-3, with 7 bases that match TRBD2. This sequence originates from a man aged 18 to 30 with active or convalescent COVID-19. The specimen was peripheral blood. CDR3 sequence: CAIWGGTHGQYF. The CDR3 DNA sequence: TGTGCCATCTGGGGGGGGACCCACGGGCAGTATTTT.